This T cell receptor (beta chain) was documented in a study of T cell responses to AZD1222 COVID-19 vaccine. TCRdb's table, derived via immunoSEQ multiplex PCR, lists solely in-frame clones and lacks some. The sample consists of 150,000 to 190,000 clones, 88% of them appearing once. The V end lost 5 bases, the J end lost 1 base, and 11 bases lay between the germline ends. The CDR3 has 14 residues. Germline V gene data show CDR1 as MGHDK and CDR2 as SYGVNS. This rearrangement joins TRBV25-1 to TRBJ1-1; a possible D gene is TRBD1 (6 bases). The source material was peripheral blood, sampled after recovery from COVID-19. This TCR was recovered from an adult who had recovered from COVID-19. CDR3 nucleotide sequence: TGTGCCAGCAGTAAACCGGGACAGAACACTGAAGCTTTCTTT. Translation gives CASSKPGQNTEAFF.